A selection of T cell receptor beta chains follows, all from one sample in a study of blood T cell repertoires in COVID-19. Using immunoSEQ multiplex PCR, the repertoire was profiled, and TCRdb retains in-frame clones only, with some absent. The sample comprises around 20,000 clones, about 92% of which are singletons, and approximately 4% rests with the top ten. The source material was peripheral blood. Source of these receptors: a woman in her forties or fifties with active COVID-19. CDR3s include the opening cysteine and the closing phenylalanine or tryptophan. Fields, in order: J gene, V gene, clone size, D gene, CDR3 DNA, CDR3 protein. D genes are given only for firm matches. Expanded clones are given a class, and other clones once, few, many or no size at all.

>TRBJ2-1|TRBV5-1|NA|TRBD1
TGCGCCAGCAGCTTGGCGGACAGGGGAACCTACAATGAGCAGTTCTTC
CASSLADRGTYNEQFF
>TRBJ1-1|TRBV5-1|NA|NA
TGCGCCAGCAGCTTCCAGGGTAAGGGGAACACTGAAGCTTTCTTT
CASSFQGKGNTEAFF
>TRBJ2-1|TRBV7-9|NA|TRBD1
TGTGCCAGCAGCCTCGGACAGGGGGACAATTTACTCTACAATGAGCAGTTCTTC
CASSLGQGDNLLYNEQFF
>TRBJ2-2|TRBV7-9|NA|TRBD1
TGTGCCAGCAGCTTAGACAGGGGGAACACCGGGGAGCTGTTTTTT
CASSLDRGNTGELFF
>TRBJ2-1|TRBV7-8|once|NA
TGTGCCAGCAGCTTCCCCACTTCAGTGCGGGACGCCTACAATGAGCAGTTCTTC
CASSFPTSVRDAYNEQFF
>TRBJ2-1|TRBV6-5|NA|TRBD2
TGTGCCAGCCTGCCCGGGACTAGCTCCTACAATGAGCAGTTCTTC
CASLPGTSSYNEQFF
>TRBJ2-5|TRBV5-1|NA|NA
TGCGCCAGCAGGACAGGCCAAGAGACCCAGTACTTC
CASRTGQETQYF
>TRBJ2-1|TRBV28|NA|TRBD1
TGTGCCAGCAGTTCGTACAGGGGTGGGTCCTACAATGAGCAGTTCTTC
CASSSYRGGSYNEQFF
>TRBJ2-5|TRBV7-2|NA|TRBD2
TGTGCCAGCAGCTTCGTTAGCGGGAGCGTACAAGAGACCCAGTACTTC
CASSFVSGSVQETQYF
>TRBJ1-1|TRBV9|NA|TRBD1
TGTGCCAGCAGCCGACAGGGGGCCGGCACTGAAGCTTTCTTT
CASSRQGAGTEAFF
>TRBJ2-7|TRBV5-6|NA|TRBD2
TGTGCCAGCAGCCCATGGCCTCCTAGCGGCGAGCAGTACTTC
CASSPWPPSGEQYF
>TRBJ1-1|TRBV5-1|NA|NA
TGCGCCAGCAGCTTGTTGGGGGGGCAAGGAAACACTGAAGCTTTCTTT
CASSLLGGQGNTEAFF
>TRBJ2-3|TRBV2|NA|TRBD2
TGTGCCAGCAGTGAAGAACTAGCGGGAGGAACAGATACGCAGTATTTT
CASSEELAGGTDTQYF
>TRBJ1-3|TRBV3-1/TRBV3-2|NA|NA
TGTGCCAGCGGGCCGAGCTCTGGAAACACCATATATTTT
CASGPSSGNTIYF
>TRBJ2-7|TRBV6-5|NA|NA
TGTGCCATTCTCACAGGGCTGGGGTACGAGCAGTACTTC
CAILTGLGYEQYF
>TRBJ2-7|TRBV10-3|NA|TRBD1
TGTGCCATCAGTGATGCGAGACAGGGGATCTACGAGCAGTACTTC
CAISDARQGIYEQYF
>TRBJ2-2|TRBV7-6|NA|TRBD1
TGTGCCAGCAGCCAGACGGGACAGGGGGATGGGGAGCTGTTTTTT
CASSQTGQGDGELFF
>TRBJ1-1|TRBV18|NA|NA
TGTGCCAGCTCACCGGATCGGGGGGGGATGAACACTGAAGCTTTCTTT
CASSPDRGGMNTEAFF
>TRBJ1-2|TRBV7-9|NA|NA
TGTGCCAGCAGCTTAAGTTATGGAGGCACCTACCCCCGGGGTGGCTACACCTTC
CASSLSYGGTYPRGGYTF
>TRBJ1-2|TRBV6-4|once|TRBD1
TGTGCCAGCAGTGTAAACAGGGGCTATGGCTACACCTTC
CASSVNRGYGYTF
>TRBJ2-3|TRBV19|once|NA
TGTGCCAGTAGTATAAATGCACTCGGAGGAGGGACTTGGGATACGCAGTATTTT
CASSINALGGGTWDTQYF
>TRBJ1-2|TRBV11-2|NA|NA
TGTGCCAGCAGCCCAGGACAGTATGGCTACACCTTC
CASSPGQYGYTF
>TRBJ1-1|TRBV7-7|NA|NA
TGTGCCAGCAGCTCCCAGGGTAGCACTGAAGCTTTCTTT
CASSSQGSTEAFF
>TRBJ1-1|TRBV6-1|NA|NA
TGTGCCAGCAGTGAAGAGGAGGGTTCCATGAACACTGAAGCTTTCTTT
CASSEEEGSMNTEAFF
>TRBJ2-7|TRBV6-5|NA|TRBD1
TGTGCCAGCAGTCGACAGGGGGCGCGAGAGCAGTACTTC
CASSRQGAREQYF
>TRBJ1-1|TRBV25-1|NA|NA
TGTGCCAGCAGTGGGTTCGGGAAGACTGAAGCTTTCTTT
CASSGFGKTEAFF
>TRBJ2-1|TRBV7-9|NA|NA
TGTGCCAGCAGCCAAACGGACTACCCACCTAACAATGAGCAGTTCTTC
CASSQTDYPPNNEQFF
>TRBJ2-1|TRBV5-1|NA|TRBD1
TGCGCCAGCAGCTCGACAGGGGACTCTTACAATGAGCAGTTCTTC
CASSSTGDSYNEQFF
>TRBJ2-5|TRBV6-2/TRBV6-3|NA|TRBD2
TGTGCCAGCAGCCCCACTAGCGGCCAAGAGACCCAGTACTTC
CASSPTSGQETQYF
>TRBJ2-3|TRBV3-1/TRBV3-2|NA|NA
TGTGCCAGCAGCCAGATCCTCGAGAGTGATACGCAGTATTTT
CASSQILESDTQYF
>TRBJ2-1|TRBV7-3|NA|NA
TGTGCCAGCAGCTTAGGCGCTCGGGGGGCCGATGAGCAGTTCTTC
CASSLGARGADEQFF
>TRBJ2-7|TRBV6-6|NA|NA
TGTGCCAGCAGTTACGACAGGCAGGGATACGAGCAGTACTTC
CASSYDRQGYEQYF
>TRBJ2-7|TRBV6-1|NA|TRBD1
TGTGCCAGCAGTGAACGGGACAGGGCCTACGAGCAGTACTTC
CASSERDRAYEQYF
>TRBJ2-7|TRBV30|NA|NA
TGTGCCTGGAAAGCCGACAGACCCTACGAGCAGTACTTC
CAWKADRPYEQYF
>TRBJ2-3|TRBV6-2/TRBV6-3|NA|TRBD2
TGTGCCAGCAGTTCCCTCGGGACTAGCGGAGACACAGATACGCAGTATTTT
CASSSLGTSGDTDTQYF
>TRBJ1-1|TRBV5-1|NA|TRBD1
TGCGCCAGCAGGCAGGGGGGCACAATGAACACTGAAGCTTTCTTT
CASRQGGTMNTEAFF
>TRBJ1-2|TRBV24-1|NA|TRBD1
TGTGCCACCAGTGATCACCGGGACAGGGGTGGCTACACCTTC
CATSDHRDRGGYTF
>TRBJ2-1|TRBV7-3|NA|TRBD2
TGTGCCAGCAGCTTAACGGGAATCCGACTAGCGGGAGGTCTGAATGAGCAGTTCTTC
CASSLTGIRLAGGLNEQFF
>TRBJ1-6|TRBV5-1|NA|NA
TGCGCCAGCAGCTGGGACACACCAGGGGATTCACCCCTCCACTTT
CASSWDTPGDSPLHF
>TRBJ1-5|TRBV19|once|TRBD1
TGTGCCAGTAGTATAGACTCCCAGGGGGTCCCCCAGCATTTT
CASSIDSQGVPQHF
>TRBJ2-2|TRBV5-4|NA|NA
TGTGCCAGCAGCAATCAAAACAGGGATCACGGGGAGCTGTTTTTT
CASSNQNRDHGELFF
>TRBJ2-1|TRBV12-3/TRBV12-4|NA|NA
TGTGCCAGCAGTTTTTTAGATGAGCAGTTCTTC
CASSFLDEQFF